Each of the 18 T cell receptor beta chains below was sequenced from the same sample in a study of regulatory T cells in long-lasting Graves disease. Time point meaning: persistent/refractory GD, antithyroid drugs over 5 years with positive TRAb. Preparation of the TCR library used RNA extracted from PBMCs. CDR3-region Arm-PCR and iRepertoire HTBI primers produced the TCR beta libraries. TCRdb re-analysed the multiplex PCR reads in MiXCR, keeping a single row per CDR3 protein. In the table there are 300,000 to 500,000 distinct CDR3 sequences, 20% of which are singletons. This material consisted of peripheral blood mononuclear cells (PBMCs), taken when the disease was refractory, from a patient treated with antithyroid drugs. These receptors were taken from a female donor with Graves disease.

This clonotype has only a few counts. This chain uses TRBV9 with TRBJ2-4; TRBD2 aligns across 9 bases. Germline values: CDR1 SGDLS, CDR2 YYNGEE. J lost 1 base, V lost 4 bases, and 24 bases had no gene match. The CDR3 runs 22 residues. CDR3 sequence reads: CASSRTPQPGLAGSGAKNIQYF. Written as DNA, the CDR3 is TGTGCCAGCAGCCGTACGCCCCAACCGGGACTAGCCGGATCGGGTGCCAAAAACATTCAGTACTTC.

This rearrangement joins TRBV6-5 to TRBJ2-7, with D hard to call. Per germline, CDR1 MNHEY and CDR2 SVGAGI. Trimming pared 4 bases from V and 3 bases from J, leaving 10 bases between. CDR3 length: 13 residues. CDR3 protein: CASSCSDFYEQYF. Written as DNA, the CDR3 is TGTGCCAGCAGTTGCTCCGACTTCTACGAGCAGTACTTC.

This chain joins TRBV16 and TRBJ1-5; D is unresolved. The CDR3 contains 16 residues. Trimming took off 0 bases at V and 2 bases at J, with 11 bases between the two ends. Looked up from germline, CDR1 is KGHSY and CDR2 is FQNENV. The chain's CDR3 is CASSQSLVRGNQPQHF. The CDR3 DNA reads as TGTGCCAGCAGCCAATCCTTGGTGCGCGGCAATCAGCCCCAGCATTTT.

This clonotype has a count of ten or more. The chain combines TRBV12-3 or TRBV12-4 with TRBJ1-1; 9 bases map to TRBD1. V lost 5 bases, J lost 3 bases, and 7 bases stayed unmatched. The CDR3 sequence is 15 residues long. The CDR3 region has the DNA TGTGCCAGCAGTCCCAGACAGGGGGAGTACACTGAAGCTTTCTTT. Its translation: CASSPRQGEYTEAFF.

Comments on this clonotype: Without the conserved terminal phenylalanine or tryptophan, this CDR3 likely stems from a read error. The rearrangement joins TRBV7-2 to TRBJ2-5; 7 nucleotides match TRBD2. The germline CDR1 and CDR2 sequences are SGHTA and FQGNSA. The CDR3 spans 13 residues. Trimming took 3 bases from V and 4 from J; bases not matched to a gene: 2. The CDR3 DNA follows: TGTGCCAGCAGCTTGGGGGGGTTAGAGACCCAGTACCTC. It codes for CASSLGGLETQYL.

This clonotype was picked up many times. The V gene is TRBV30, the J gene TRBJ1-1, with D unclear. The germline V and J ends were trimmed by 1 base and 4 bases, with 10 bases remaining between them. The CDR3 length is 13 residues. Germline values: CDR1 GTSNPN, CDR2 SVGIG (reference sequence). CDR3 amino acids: CAWSDYRPTEAFF. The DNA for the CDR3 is TGTGCCTGGAGTGACTACAGACCCACTGAAGCTTTCTTT.

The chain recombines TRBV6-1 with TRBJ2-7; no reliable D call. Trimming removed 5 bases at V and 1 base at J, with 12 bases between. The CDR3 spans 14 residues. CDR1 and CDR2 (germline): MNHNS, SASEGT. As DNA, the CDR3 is TGTGCCAGCAGTCATCGGACGGTTTCCTACGAGCAGTACTTC. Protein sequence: CASSHRTVSYEQYF.

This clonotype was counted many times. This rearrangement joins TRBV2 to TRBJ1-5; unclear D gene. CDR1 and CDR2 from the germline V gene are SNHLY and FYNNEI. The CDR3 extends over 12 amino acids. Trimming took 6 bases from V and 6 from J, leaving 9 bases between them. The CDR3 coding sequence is TGTGCCAGCAGGCCGGCAGGTCAGCCCCAGCATTTT. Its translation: CASRPAGQPQHF.

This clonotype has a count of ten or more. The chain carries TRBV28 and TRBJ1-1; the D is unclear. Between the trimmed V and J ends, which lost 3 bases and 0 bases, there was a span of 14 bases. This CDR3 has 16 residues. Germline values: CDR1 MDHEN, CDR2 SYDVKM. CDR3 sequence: CASSFPGLGLNTEAFF. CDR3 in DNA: TGTGCCAGCAGTTTCCCCGGGTTGGGTTTGAACACTGAAGCTTTCTTT.

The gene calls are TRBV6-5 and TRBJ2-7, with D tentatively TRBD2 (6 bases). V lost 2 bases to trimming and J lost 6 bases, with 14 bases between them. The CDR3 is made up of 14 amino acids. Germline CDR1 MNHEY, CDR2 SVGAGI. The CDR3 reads CASSYDSGRTEQYF. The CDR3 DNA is TGTGCCAGCAGTTACGACTCCGGGAGAACCGAGCAGTACTTC.

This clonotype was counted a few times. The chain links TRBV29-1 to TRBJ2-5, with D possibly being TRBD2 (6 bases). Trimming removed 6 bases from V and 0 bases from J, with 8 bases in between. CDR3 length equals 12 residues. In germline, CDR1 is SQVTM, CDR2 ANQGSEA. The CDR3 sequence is CSVRDYQETQYF. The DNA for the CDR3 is TGCAGCGTCCGGGACTACCAAGAGACCCAGTACTTC.

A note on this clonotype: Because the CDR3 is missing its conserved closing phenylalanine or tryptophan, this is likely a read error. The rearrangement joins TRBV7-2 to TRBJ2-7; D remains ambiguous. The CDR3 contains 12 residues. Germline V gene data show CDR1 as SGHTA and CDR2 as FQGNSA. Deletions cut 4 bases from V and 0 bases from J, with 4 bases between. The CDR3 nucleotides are TGTGCCAGCAGCTCCAACTCCTACGAGCAGTACTAC. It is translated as CASSSNSYEQYY.

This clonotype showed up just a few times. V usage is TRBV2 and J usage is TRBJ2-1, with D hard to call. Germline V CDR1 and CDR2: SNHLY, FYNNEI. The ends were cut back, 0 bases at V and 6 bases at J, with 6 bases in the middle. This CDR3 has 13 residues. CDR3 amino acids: CASSEAYRNEQFF. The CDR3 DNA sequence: TGTGCCAGCAGTGAAGCGTATCGCAATGAGCAGTTCTTC. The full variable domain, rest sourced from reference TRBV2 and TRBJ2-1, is EPEVTQTPSHQVTQMGQEVILRCVPISNHLYFYWYRQILGQKVEFLVSFYNNEISEKSEIFDDQFSVERPDGSNFTLKIRSTKLEDSAMYFCASSEAYRNEQFFGPGTRLTVL.

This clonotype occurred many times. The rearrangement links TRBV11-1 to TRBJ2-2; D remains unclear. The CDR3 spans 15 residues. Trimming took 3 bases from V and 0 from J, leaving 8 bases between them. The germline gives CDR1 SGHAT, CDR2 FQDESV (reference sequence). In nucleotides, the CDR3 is TGTGCCAGCAGCTTTCTCACATCGAACACCGGGGAGCTGTTTTTT. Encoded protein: CASSFLTSNTGELFF.

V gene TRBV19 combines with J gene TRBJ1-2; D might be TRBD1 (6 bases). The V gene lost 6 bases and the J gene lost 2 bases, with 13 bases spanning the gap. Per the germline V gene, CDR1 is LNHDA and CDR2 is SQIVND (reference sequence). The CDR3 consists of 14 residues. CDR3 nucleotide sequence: TGTGCCAGTAGGGCGGACAGCCTAAACTATGGCTACACCTTC. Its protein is CASRADSLNYGYTF.

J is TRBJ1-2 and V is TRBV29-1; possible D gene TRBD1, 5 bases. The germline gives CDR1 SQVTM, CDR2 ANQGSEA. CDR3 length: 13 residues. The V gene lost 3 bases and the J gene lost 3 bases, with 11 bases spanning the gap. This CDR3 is CSVDRQGDYGYTF. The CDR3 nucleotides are TGCAGCGTTGATCGGCAGGGAGACTATGGCTACACCTTC.

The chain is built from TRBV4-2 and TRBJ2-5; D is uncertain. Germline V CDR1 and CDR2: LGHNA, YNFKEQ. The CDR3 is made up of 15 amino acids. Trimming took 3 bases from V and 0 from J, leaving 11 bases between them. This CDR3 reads CASSQDRRNQETQYF. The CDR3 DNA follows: TGTGCCAGCAGCCAGGACCGGCGAAACCAAGAGACCCAGTACTTC.

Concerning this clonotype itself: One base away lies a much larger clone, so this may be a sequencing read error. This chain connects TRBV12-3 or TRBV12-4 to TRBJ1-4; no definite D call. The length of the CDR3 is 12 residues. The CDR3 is CASRQDAEELFF. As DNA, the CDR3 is TGTGCCAGCAGACAAGATGCTGAAGAACTGTTTTTT.